These T cell receptor beta chains were read from a single sample in a study of OX40 agonist ivuxolimab in advanced cancers. Libraries were prepared by immunoSEQ multiplex PCR; TCRdb keeps only in-frame clonotypes and omits some of them. The sample yields 15,000 to 20,000 clones, roughly 72% seen once. Specimen: CD4+ or CD8+ T cells sorted from blood, collected in a trial of the OX40 agonist ivuxolimab. The receptor set was obtained from an adult with an advanced solid tumor such as melanoma, head and neck, liver or kidney cancer. CDR3s include the opening cysteine and the closing phenylalanine or tryptophan. The D gene is left open where the match is weak. Only part of the rows carry a size: once, few, many, or a class if the clone is expanded.

v_gene,abundance,j_gene,d_gene,CDR3aa,CDR3nt
TRBV30,few,TRBJ1-1,TRBD1,CAWSVGQLNTEAFF,TGTGCCTGGAGTGTGGGACAGCTGAACACTGAAGCTTTCTTT
TRBV13,NA,TRBJ2-7,NA,CASSQGGRGSYEQYF,TGTGCCAGCAGCCAGGGGGGCCGGGGCTCCTACGAGCAGTACTTC
TRBV6-5,NA,TRBJ2-7,TRBD1,CASSYSTGVTYEQYF,TGTGCCAGCAGTTACTCGACAGGGGTGACCTACGAGCAGTACTTC
TRBV19,few,TRBJ2-6,NA,CASRRANVLTF,TGTGCCAGTCGTAGGGCCAACGTCCTGACTTTC
TRBV11-3,NA,TRBJ2-7,TRBD1,CASSPTGNEQYF,TGTGCCAGCAGCCCGACAGGGAACGAGCAGTACTTC
TRBV19,NA,TRBJ2-2,NA,CASSTAPGELFF,TGTGCCAGTAGTACAGCCCCGGGGGAGCTGTTTTTT
TRBV5-5,NA,TRBJ2-5,NA,CASSLGLQETQYF,TGTGCCAGCAGTCTTGGTCTACAAGAGACCCAGTACTTC
TRBV13,NA,TRBJ2-7,NA,CASSPRGRVAYEQYF,TGTGCCAGCAGCCCTAGAGGGAGAGTGGCATACGAGCAGTACTTC
TRBV28,NA,TRBJ2-4,TRBD1,CASRTGDEIAKNIQYF,TGTGCCAGCAGGACAGGGGATGAAATAGCCAAAAACATTCAGTACTTC
TRBV19,medium-sized,TRBJ2-3,NA,CASSIGGLADTQYF,TGTGCCAGTAGTATAGGAGGATTGGCAGATACGCAGTATTTT
TRBV7-9,few,TRBJ1-4,NA,CASSLPQGRNEKLFF,TGTGCCAGCAGCTTACCTCAGGGGAGAAATGAAAAACTGTTTTTT
TRBV7-9,NA,TRBJ1-1,TRBD1,CASSLVSRTGRVSATEAFF,TGTGCCAGCAGCTTAGTCTCCAGGACAGGGAGGGTCTCGGCCACTGAAGCTTTCTTT
TRBV28,few,TRBJ1-5,NA,CASSRQVGNQPQHF,TGTGCCAGCAGTCGACAGGTAGGAAATCAGCCCCAGCATTTT
TRBV18,NA,TRBJ1-1,NA,CASSPPASAEAFF,TGTGCCAGCTCACCACCGGCTTCGGCTGAAGCTTTCTTT
TRBV28,NA,TRBJ2-2,NA,CASSSPARVSRRTGELFF,TGTGCCAGCAGTTCCCCGGCCAGGGTCTCCCGTCGGACCGGGGAGCTGTTTTTT
TRBV11-3,medium-sized,TRBJ2-7,NA,CASSSIHSGPREQYF,TGTGCCAGCAGCTCAATACACTCGGGACCGAGGGAGCAGTACTTC
TRBV9,few,TRBJ2-5,NA,CASSVGTRETQYF,TGTGCCAGCAGCGTCGGGACCCGGGAGACCCAGTACTTC
TRBV9,NA,TRBJ2-7,NA,CASSGWEGQTYEQYF,TGTGCCAGCAGCGGATGGGAAGGACAGACCTACGAGCAGTACTTC
TRBV5-4,NA,TRBJ2-1,NA,CASTWGHRGGKDEQFF,TGTGCCAGCACATGGGGGCACAGGGGAGGAAAGGATGAGCAGTTCTTC
TRBV28,NA,TRBJ2-2,TRBD1,CASRQTGSGGELFF,TGTGCCAGCAGGCAGACAGGGTCGGGCGGGGAGCTGTTTTTT
TRBV11-1,NA,TRBJ2-1,NA,CASSPNRVTSNEQFF,TGTGCCAGCAGCCCTAACAGGGTGACAAGCAATGAGCAGTTCTTC
TRBV30,NA,TRBJ1-2,NA,CAWTGIDGYTF,TGTGCCTGGACAGGGATCGATGGCTACACCTTC
TRBV28,NA,TRBJ2-4,NA,CASSTPLRSLAKNIQYF,TGTGCCAGCAGTACCCCACTCAGATCCCTAGCCAAAAACATTCAGTACTTC
TRBV11-2,NA,TRBJ2-7,TRBD1,CASSLAVRGTDYEQYF,TGTGCCAGCAGCTTAGCCGTAAGGGGGACAGATTACGAGCAGTACTTC
TRBV28,NA,TRBJ2-7,NA,CASSPQYEQYF,TGTGCCAGCAGTCCTCAATACGAGCAGTACTTC
TRBV28,NA,TRBJ2-5,NA,CASSPPRETQYF,TGTGCCAGCAGTCCCCCCAGAGAGACCCAGTACTTC
TRBV7-3,NA,TRBJ2-1,NA,CASSDLNEQFF,TGTGCCAGCAGCGACTTGAATGAGCAGTTCTTC
TRBV11-3,few,TRBJ2-1,NA,CASSLAGGWGLSNEQFF,TGTGCCAGCAGCTTAGCCGGTGGTTGGGGATTGAGCAATGAGCAGTTCTTC
TRBV14,medium-sized,TRBJ2-3,NA,CASSQTGLSTDTQYF,TGTGCCAGCAGCCAGACGGGGCTTAGCACAGATACGCAGTATTTT
TRBV10-1,once,TRBJ1-6,NA,CASSEPRGSYNSPLHF,TGCGCCAGCAGTGAGCCCCGGGGGTCCTATAATTCACCCCTCCACTTT
TRBV7-9,NA,TRBJ1-1,NA,CASSPAAVGGSEAFF,TGTGCCAGCAGCCCGGCTGCGGTCGGGGGGAGTGAAGCTTTCTTT
TRBV5-4,medium-sized,TRBJ2-3,TRBD2,CASSIRLAGGPTDTQYF,TGTGCCAGCAGCATAAGGCTAGCGGGGGGCCCCACAGATACGCAGTATTTT
TRBV27,NA,TRBJ2-1,TRBD2,CASSASGGLLYNEQFF,TGTGCCAGCAGTGCTAGCGGGGGGCTCCTCTACAATGAGCAGTTCTTC
TRBV2,NA,TRBJ2-1,NA,CASRPEGEQFF,TGTGCCAGCAGGCCCGAGGGGGAGCAGTTCTTC
TRBV27,NA,TRBJ2-3,TRBD2,CASSGGADTQYF,TGTGCCAGCAGTGGGGGGGCAGATACGCAGTATTTT
TRBV14,NA,TRBJ1-2,NA,CASSQDRGPNYGYTF,TGTGCCAGCAGCCAAGATAGGGGACCTAACTATGGCTACACCTTC
TRBV4-2,NA,TRBJ2-5,TRBD2,CASSHQPLTSGGAGETQYF,TGTGCCAGCAGCCACCAACCCCTGACTAGCGGGGGGGCCGGGGAGACCCAGTACTTC
TRBV27,once,TRBJ1-6,NA,CASSNMGGNSPLHF,TGTGCCAGCAGTAATATGGGCGGGAATTCACCCCTCCACTTT
TRBV4-3,NA,TRBJ2-5,TRBD1,CASSQRDRGQETQYF,TGCGCCAGCAGCCAACGGGACAGGGGGCAAGAGACCCAGTACTTC
TRBV9,NA,TRBJ2-3,TRBD2,CASSRRSGESDTQYF,TGTGCCAGCTCTAGGAGGAGCGGGGAGTCAGATACGCAGTATTTT
TRBV5-1,NA,TRBJ1-2,NA,CASSGTLDYGYTF,TGCGCCAGCAGCGGGACATTAGACTATGGCTACACCTTC
TRBV10-1,NA,TRBJ2-3,TRBD2,CAHYTGGTDTQYF,TGCGCCCATTACACGGGGGGGACAGATACGCAGTATTTT
TRBV6-5,NA,TRBJ1-6,NA,CASSSTGPYSPLHF,TGTGCCAGCAGTTCCACAGGGCCCTATTCACCCCTCCACTTT
TRBV4-3,NA,TRBJ2-1,NA,CASSQDDGGLYNEQFF,TGCGCCAGCAGCCAAGATGACGGGGGACTCTACAATGAGCAGTTCTTC
TRBV11-2,NA,TRBJ1-3,NA,CASSLGPGSGNTIYF,TGTGCCAGCAGCTTAGGCCCGGGCTCTGGAAACACCATATATTTT
TRBV5-6,once,TRBJ2-1,NA,CASSLGRISEQFF,TGTGCCAGCAGCCTGGGGCGGATAAGTGAGCAGTTCTTC
TRBV6-9,NA,TRBJ1-1,TRBD1,CASSWTGPRSGAFF,TGTGCCAGCAGTTGGACAGGGCCGAGATCCGGGGCTTTCTTT
TRBV7-9,few,TRBJ1-4,TRBD1,CASSLSPTGIPKLFF,TGTGCCAGCAGCTTAAGTCCGACAGGGATTCCAAAACTGTTTTTT
TRBV7-9,NA,TRBJ1-4,NA,CASSFAHENEKLFF,TGTGCCAGCAGCTTCGCACACGAAAATGAAAAACTGTTTTTT
TRBV19,NA,TRBJ2-7,TRBD1,CASSIGDSLSYEQYF,TGTGCCAGTAGTATTGGGGACAGTCTCTCCTACGAGCAGTACTTC
TRBV7-2,NA,TRBJ2-7,NA,CASSLGAGGAYEQYF,TGTGCCAGCAGCTTAGGGGCAGGGGGGGCCTACGAGCAGTACTTC
TRBV27,NA,TRBJ2-7,TRBD2,CASSSPTHSGGPEQYF,TGTGCCAGCAGTTCTCCTACGCATAGCGGGGGGCCCGAGCAGTACTTC
TRBV10-3,NA,TRBJ2-7,NA,CAISRDPYYEQYF,TGTGCCATCTCCCGGGACCCTTACTACGAGCAGTACTTC
TRBV6-5,NA,TRBJ2-1,TRBD2,CASSPIAGGRNEQFF,TGTGCCAGCAGCCCCATCGCGGGGGGGCGTAATGAGCAGTTCTTC